This record concerns one T cell receptor (beta chain) sequence. The antigen is not known. Germline V gene sequence: CDR1 SEHNR, CDR2 FQNEAQ (reference sequence). Trimming shortened V by 2 bases and J by 0 bases, and 10 bases separated the two germline ends. The CDR3 runs 16 residues. This record belongs to a study of identical twins. TCRdb passed the 5' RACE reads through MiXCR, listing each CDR3 protein once. The sample lists 1.5 million to 2 million distinct CDR3 sequences; under 35% were seen once. Study conclusions and caveats: These conclusions were based on statistical analysis (cross-sectional, not following the same donors). Beta out-of-frame sequences showed weaker excess twin sharing.

Sequencing was performed on cord blood. V gene TRBV7-9 combines with J gene TRBJ1-4, with D possibly TRBD1 on 6 matching bases. The sequence was obtained from a newborn girl in good health. CDR3 in amino acids: CASSLSRTATNEKLFF. In nucleotides, the CDR3 is TGTGCCAGCAGCTTATCCAGGACAGCAACTAATGAAAAACTGTTTTTT.